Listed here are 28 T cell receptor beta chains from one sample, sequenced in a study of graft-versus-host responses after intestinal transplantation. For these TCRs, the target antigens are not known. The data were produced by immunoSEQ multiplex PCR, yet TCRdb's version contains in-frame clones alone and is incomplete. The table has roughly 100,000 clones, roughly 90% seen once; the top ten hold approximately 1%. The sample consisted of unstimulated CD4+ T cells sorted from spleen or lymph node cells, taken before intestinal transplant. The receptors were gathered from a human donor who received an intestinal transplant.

DNA for the CDR3: TGTGCCTGGAGTCTGGGGGACTATCAAAGCACAGATACGCAGTATTTT. It is translated as CAWSLGDYQSTDTQYF. The gene calls are TRBV30 and TRBJ2-3; TRBD2 aligns across 7 bases. V lost 2 bases to trimming and J lost 0 bases; unmatched junction nucleotides: 8. This CDR3 has 16 amino acids. The germline CDR1 and CDR2 sequences are GTSNPN and SVGIG (reference sequence).

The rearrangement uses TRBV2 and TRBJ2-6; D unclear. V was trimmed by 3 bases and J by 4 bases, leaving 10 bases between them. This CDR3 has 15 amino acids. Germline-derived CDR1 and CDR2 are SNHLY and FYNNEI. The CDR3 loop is CASSDNGSGANVLTF. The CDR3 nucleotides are TGTGCCAGCAGTGATAACGGTTCCGGGGCCAACGTCCTGACTTTC. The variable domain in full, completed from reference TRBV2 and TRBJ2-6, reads EPEVTQTPSHQVTQMGQEVILRCVPISNHLYFYWYRQILGQKVEFLVSFYNNEISEKSEIFDDQFSVERPDGSNFTLKIRSTKLEDSAMYFCASSDNGSGANVLTFGAGSRLTVL.

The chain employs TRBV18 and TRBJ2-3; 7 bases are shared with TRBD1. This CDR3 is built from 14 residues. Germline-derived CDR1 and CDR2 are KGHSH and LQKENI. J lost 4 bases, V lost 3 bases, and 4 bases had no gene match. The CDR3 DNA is TGTGCCAGCTCACCGGGACAGCGCGCAGATACGCAGTATTTT. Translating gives CASSPGQRADTQYF.

In DNA form, the CDR3 reads TGTGCCAGCAAGAAGAAGCGAACAGATACGCAGTATTTT. It encodes CASKKKRTDTQYF. V usage is TRBV6-5 and J usage is TRBJ2-3; unclear D gene. Germline V gives CDR1 MNHEY, CDR2 SVGAGI. The length of the CDR3 is 13 residues. V lost 7 bases, J lost 3 bases, and 11 bases lay in between.

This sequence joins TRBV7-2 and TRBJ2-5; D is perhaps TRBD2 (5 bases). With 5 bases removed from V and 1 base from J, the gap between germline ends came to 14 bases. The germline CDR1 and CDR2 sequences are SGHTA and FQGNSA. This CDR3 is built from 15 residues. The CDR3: CASSVEGWRQETQYF. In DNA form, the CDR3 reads TGTGCCAGCAGCGTCGAGGGTTGGCGCCAAGAGACCCAGTACTTC.

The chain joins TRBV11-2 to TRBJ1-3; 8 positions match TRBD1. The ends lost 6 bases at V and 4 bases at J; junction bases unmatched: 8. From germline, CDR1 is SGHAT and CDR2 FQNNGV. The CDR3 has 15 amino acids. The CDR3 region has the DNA TGTGCCAGCAGACCTCAGGGGGCGCGGGGAAACACCATATATTTT. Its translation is CASRPQGARGNTIYF.

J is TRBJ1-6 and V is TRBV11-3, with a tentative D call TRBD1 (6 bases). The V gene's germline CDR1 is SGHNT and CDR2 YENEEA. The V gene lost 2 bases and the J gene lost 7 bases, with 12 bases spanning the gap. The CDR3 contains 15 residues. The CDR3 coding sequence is TGTGCCAGCAGCTTATCGTACAGGGAAAATTCACCCCTCCACTTT. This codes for CASSLSYRENSPLHF.

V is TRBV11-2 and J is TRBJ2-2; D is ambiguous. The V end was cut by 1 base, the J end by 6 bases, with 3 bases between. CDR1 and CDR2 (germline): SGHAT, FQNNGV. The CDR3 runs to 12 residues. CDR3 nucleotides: TGTGCCAGCAGCTTAGGGCCCGGGGAGCTGTTTTTT. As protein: CASSLGPGELFF.

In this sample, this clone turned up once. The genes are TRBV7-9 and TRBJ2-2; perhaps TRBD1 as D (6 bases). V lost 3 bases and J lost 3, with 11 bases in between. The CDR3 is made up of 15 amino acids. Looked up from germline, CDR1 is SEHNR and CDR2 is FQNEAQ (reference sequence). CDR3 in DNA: TGTGCCAGCAGCTTTAAGGACAGCTACACCGGGGAGCTGTTTTTT. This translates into CASSFKDSYTGELFF.

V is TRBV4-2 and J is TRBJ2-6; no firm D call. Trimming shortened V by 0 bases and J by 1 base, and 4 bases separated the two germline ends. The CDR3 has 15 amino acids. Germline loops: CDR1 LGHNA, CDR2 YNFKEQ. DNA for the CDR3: TGTGCCAGCAGCCAAGATGTATCTGGGGCCAACGTCCTGACTTTC. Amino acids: CASSQDVSGANVLTF.

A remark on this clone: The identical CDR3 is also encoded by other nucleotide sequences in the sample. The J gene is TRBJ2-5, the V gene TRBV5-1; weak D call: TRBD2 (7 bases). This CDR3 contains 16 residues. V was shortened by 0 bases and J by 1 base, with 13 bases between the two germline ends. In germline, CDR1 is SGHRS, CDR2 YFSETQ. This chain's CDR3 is CASSLGGGGVQETQYF. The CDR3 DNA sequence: TGCGCCAGCAGCTTGGGAGGAGGGGGGGTCCAAGAGACCCAGTACTTC.

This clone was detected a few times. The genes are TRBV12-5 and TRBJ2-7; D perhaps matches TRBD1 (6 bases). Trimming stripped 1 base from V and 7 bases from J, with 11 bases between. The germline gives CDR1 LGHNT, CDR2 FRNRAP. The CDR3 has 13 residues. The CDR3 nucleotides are TGTGCTAGTGGTTTGGACAGGGTGGGTGAGCAGTACTTC. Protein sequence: CASGLDRVGEQYF.

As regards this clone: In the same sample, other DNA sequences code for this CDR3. CDR3 amino acids: CASGGDRQETQYF. CDR3 nucleotide sequence: TGTGCTAGTGGTGGGGACAGACAAGAGACCCAGTACTTC. The V call is TRBV12-5, the J call TRBJ2-5; 7 positions agree with TRBD1. The germline gives CDR1 LGHNT, CDR2 FRNRAP. After removal of 5 bases from V and 2 bases from J, the junction contained 2 bases not matched to a gene. The CDR3 sequence is 13 residues long.

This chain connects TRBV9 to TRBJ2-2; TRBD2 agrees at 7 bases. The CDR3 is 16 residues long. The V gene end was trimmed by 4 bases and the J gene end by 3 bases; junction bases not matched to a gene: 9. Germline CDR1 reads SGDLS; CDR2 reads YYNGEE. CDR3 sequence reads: CASSPRPAGDTGELFF. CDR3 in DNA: TGTGCCAGCAGCCCCCGTCCGGCGGGGGACACCGGGGAGCTGTTTTTT.

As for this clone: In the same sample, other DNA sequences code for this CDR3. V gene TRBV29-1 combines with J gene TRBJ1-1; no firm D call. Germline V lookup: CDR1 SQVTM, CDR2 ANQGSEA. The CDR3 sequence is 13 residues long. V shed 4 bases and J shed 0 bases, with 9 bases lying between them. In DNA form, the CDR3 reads TGCAGCGTTGTAGGGCGGTTGAACACTGAAGCTTTCTTT. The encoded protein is CSVVGRLNTEAFF.

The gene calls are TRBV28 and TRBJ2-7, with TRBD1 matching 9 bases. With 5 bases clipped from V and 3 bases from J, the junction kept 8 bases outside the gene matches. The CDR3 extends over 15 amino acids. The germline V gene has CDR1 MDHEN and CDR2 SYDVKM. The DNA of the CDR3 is TGTGCCAGCAGTCCCAGGCCGGGACAGGGCTACGAGCAGTACTTC. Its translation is CASSPRPGQGYEQYF.

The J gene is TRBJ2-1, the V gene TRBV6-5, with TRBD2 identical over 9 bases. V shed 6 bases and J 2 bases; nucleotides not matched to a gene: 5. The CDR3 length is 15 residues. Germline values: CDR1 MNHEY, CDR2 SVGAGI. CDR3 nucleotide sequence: TGTGCCAGCAGCATACTAGCGGGTGCCTACAATGAGCAGTTCTTC. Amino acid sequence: CASSILAGAYNEQFF.

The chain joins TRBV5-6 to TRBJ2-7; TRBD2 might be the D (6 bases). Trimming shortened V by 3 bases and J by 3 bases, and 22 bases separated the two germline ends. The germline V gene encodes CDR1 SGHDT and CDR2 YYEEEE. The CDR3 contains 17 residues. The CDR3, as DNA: TGTGCCAGCAGCTCACCGGGCGGGACCGCAACCTTCTACGAGCAGTACTTC. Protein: CASSSPGGTATFYEQYF. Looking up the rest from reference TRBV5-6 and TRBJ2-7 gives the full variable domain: DAGVTQSPTHLIKTRGQQVTLRCSPKSGHDTVSWYQQALGQGPQFIFQYYEEEERQRGNFPDRFSGHQFPNYSSELNVNALLLGDSALYLCASSSPGGTATFYEQYFGPGTRLTVT.

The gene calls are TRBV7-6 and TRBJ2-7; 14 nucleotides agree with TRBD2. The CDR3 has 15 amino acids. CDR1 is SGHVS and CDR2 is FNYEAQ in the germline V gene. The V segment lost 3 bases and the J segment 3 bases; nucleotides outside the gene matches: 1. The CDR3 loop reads CASSFGTSGSYEQYF. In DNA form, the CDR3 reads TGTGCCAGCAGCTTTGGGACTAGCGGGAGCTACGAGCAGTACTTC.

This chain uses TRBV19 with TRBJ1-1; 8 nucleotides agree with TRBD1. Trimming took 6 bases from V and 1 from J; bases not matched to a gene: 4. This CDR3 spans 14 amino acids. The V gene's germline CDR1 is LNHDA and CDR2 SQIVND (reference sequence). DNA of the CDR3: TGTGCCAGTAGCATCGGACAGGGGAACACTGAAGCTTTCTTT. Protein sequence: CASSIGQGNTEAFF.

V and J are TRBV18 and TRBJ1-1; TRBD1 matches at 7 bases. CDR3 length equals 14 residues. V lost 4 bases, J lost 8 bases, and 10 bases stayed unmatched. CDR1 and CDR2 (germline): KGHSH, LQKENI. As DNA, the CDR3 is TGTGCCAGCTCACGGCAGACAGGGTTAAACGAAGCTTTCTTT. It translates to CASSRQTGLNEAFF.

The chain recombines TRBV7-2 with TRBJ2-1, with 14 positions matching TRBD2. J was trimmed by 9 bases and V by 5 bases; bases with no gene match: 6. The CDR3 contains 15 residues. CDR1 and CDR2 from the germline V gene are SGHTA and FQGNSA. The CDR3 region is CASSPPGLAGAEQFF. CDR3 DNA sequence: TGTGCCAGCAGCCCACCGGGACTAGCGGGAGCTGAGCAGTTCTTC. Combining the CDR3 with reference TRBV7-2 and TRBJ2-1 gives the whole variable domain GAGVSQSPSNKVTEKGKDVELRCDPISGHTALYWYRQSLGQGLEFLIYFQGNSAPDKSGLPSDRFSAERTGGSVSTLTIQRTQQEDSAVYLCASSPPGLAGAEQFFGPGTRLTVL.

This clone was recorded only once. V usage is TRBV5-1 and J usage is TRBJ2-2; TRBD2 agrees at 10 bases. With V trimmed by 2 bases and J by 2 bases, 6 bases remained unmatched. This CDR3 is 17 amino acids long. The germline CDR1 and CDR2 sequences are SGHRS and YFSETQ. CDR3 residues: CASSLAGTSVNTGELFF. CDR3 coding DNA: TGCGCCAGCAGCTTAGCCGGGACTAGCGTTAACACCGGGGAGCTGTTTTTT.

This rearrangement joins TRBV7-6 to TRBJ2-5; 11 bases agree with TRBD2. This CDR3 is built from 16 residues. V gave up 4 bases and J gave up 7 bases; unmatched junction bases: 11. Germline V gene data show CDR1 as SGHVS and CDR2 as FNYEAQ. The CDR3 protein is CASSSRSSGGAGTQYF. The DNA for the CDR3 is TGTGCCAGCAGCTCCCGAAGTAGCGGGGGGGCCGGGACCCAGTACTTC.

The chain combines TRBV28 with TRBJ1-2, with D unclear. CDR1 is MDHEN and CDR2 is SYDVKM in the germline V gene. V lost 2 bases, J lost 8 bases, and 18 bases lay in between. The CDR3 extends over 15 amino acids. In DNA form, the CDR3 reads TGTGCCAGCAGTTTAGCGGTCAGGCCACTCCTGGGCTACACCTTC. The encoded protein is CASSLAVRPLLGYTF.

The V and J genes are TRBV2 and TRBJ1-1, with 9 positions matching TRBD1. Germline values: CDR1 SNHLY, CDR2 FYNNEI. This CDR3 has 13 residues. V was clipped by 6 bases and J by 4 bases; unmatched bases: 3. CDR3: CASRGQGITEAFF. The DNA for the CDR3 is TGTGCCAGCAGAGGACAGGGGATCACTGAAGCTTTCTTT.

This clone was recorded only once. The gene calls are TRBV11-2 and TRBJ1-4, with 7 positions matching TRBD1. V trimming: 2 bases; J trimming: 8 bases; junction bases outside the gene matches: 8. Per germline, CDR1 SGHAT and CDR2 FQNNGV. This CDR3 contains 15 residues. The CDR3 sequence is CASSLLMTGREKLFF. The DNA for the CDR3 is TGTGCCAGCAGCTTACTTATGACAGGGCGAGAAAAACTGTTTTTT.

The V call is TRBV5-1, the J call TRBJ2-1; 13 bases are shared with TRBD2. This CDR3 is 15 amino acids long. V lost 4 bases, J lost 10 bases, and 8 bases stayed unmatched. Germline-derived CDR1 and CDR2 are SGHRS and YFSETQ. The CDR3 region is CASSVTSGGALEQFF. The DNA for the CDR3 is TGCGCCAGCAGCGTAACTAGCGGGGGGGCCTTGGAGCAGTTCTTC.